Listed here are 5 T cell receptor beta chains from one sample, sequenced in a study of spatial heterogeneity in lung cancer. As to time point: sample taken at primary tumor resection. One entry per CDR3 protein, called by TCRdb with MiXCR from the 5' RACE reads. The data hold tens of thousands of distinct CDR3 sequences, with less than 6.5% observed a single time. This sample comprised PBMCs, obtained at surgery. The source of these receptors is a female donor with early-stage non-small cell lung cancer.

Many counts were recorded for this clonotype. This chain joins TRBV24-1 and TRBJ2-2, with unresolved D. There are 11 residues in the CDR3. V lost 4 bases to trimming and J lost 7 bases, with 3 bases between them. From germline, CDR1 is KGHDR and CDR2 SFDVKD. The CDR3 DNA reads as TGTGCCACCAGTGAAGTCGGGGAGCTGTTTTTT. Its translation is CATSEVGELFF.

The genes are TRBV9 and TRBJ2-2; 9 bases fit TRBD2. V shed 6 bases, J shed 2 bases, and the junction held 8 bases outside the gene matches. This CDR3 has 16 amino acids. In germline, CDR1 is SGDLS, CDR2 YYNGEE. The CDR3 reads CASNPLAGANTGELFF. CDR3 sequence (DNA): TGTGCCAGCAACCCCTTAGCGGGGGCAAACACCGGGGAGCTGTTTTTT.

This clonotype was counted at least ten times. This rearrangement joins TRBV7-2 to TRBJ2-4; 7 bases are shared with TRBD1. V lost 1 base, J lost 8 bases, and 8 bases stayed unmatched. There are 15 residues in the CDR3. The V gene's germline CDR1 is SGHTA and CDR2 FQGNSA. DNA of the CDR3: TGTGCCAGCAGCTTAGAAGAGACAGGGCGACACATTCAGTACTTC. Residues: CASSLEETGRHIQYF. Variable domain in full (rest from reference TRBV7-2 and TRBJ2-4): GAGVSQSPSNKVTEKGKDVELRCDPISGHTALYWYRQSLGQGLEFLIYFQGNSAPDKSGLPSDRFSAERTGGSVSTLTIQRTQQEDSAVYLCASSLEETGRHIQYFGAGTRLSVL.

This clonotype was detected a few times. The chain carries TRBV2 and TRBJ2-4, with D possibly TRBD1 on 6 matching bases. Between the trimmed V and J ends, which lost 1 base and 5 bases, there was a span of 15 bases. The CDR3 consists of 16 residues. From germline, CDR1 is SNHLY and CDR2 FYNNEI. The chain's CDR3 is CASSEGRRGKENIQYF. The CDR3 DNA reads as TGTGCCAGCAGTGAAGGTCGCAGGGGAAAGGAAAACATTCAGTACTTC. The full variable domain, completed using reference TRBV2 and TRBJ2-4, is EPEVTQTPSHQVTQMGQEVILRCVPISNHLYFYWYRQILGQKVEFLVSFYNNEISEKSEIFDDQFSVERPDGSNFTLKIRSTKLEDSAMYFCASSEGRRGKENIQYFGAGTRLSVL.

This clonotype was counted many times. CDR3 bases: TGTGCCAGCAGGGGGACAGGGGACAAGGGTGGCTACACCTTC. Translation gives CASRGTGDKGGYTF. The V call is TRBV2, the J call TRBJ1-2; 10 bases fit TRBD1. J gave up 7 bases and V 6 bases, and 8 bases lay outside the gene matches. This CDR3 is 14 amino acids long. Germline values: CDR1 SNHLY, CDR2 FYNNEI.